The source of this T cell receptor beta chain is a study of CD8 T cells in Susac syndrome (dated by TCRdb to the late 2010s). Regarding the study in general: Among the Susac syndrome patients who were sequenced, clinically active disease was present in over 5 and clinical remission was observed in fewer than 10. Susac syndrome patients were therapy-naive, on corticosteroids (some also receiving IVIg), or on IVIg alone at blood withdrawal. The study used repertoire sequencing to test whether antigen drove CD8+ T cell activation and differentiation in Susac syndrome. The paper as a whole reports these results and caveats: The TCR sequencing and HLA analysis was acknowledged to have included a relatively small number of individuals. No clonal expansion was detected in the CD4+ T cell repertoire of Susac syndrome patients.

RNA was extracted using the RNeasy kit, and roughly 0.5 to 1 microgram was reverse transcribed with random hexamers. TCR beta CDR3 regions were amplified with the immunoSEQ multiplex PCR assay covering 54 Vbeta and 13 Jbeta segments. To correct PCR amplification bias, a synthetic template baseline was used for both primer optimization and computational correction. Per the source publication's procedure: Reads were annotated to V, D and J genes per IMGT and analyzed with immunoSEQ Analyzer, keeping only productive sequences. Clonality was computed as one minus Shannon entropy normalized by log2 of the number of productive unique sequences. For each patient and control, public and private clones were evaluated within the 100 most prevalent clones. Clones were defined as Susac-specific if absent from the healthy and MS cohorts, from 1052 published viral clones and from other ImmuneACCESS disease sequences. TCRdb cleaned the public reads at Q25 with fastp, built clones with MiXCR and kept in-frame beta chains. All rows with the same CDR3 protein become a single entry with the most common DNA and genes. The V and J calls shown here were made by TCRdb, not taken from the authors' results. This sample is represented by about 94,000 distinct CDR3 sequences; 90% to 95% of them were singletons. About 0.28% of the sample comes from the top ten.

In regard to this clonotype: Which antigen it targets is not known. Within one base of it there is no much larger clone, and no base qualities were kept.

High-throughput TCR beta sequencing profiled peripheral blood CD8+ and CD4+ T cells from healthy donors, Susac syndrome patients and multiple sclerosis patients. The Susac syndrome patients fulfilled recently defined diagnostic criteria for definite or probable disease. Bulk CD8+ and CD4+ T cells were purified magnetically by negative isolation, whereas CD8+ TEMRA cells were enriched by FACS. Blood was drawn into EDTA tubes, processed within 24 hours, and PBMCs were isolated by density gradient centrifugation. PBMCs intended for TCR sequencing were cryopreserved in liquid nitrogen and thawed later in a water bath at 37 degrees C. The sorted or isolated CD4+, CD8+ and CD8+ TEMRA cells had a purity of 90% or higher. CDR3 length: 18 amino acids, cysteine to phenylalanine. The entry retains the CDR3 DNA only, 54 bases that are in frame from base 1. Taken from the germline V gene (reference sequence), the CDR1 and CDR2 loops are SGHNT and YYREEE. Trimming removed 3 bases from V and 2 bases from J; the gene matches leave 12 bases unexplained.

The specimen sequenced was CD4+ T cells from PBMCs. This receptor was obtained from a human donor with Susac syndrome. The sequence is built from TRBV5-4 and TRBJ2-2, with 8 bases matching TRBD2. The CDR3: CASSSGTSQYTNTGELFF. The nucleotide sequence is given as TGTGCCAGCAGCTCCGGGACTAGTCAGTATACTAACACCGGGGAGCTGTTTTTT. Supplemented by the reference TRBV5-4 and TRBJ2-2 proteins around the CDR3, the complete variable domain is ETGVTQSPTHLIKTRGQQVTLRCSSQSGHNTVSWYQQALGQGPQFIFQYYREEENGRGNFPPRFSGLQFPNYSSELNVNALELDDSALYLCASSSGTSQYTNTGELFFGEGSRLTVL.